The next 10 T cell receptor beta chains were all read from a single sample in a study of patients and donors after allogeneic stem cell transplantation. TCRdb passed the RT-PCR reads through MiXCR, listing each CDR3 protein once. Of approximately 210,000 distinct CDR3 sequences in the sample, roughly 40% were seen once. The sample consisted of blood, either unsorted or a sorted T cell fraction (not recorded which). All receptors derive from a human donor who was either an allogeneic HSCT recipient or a stem cell or donor lymphocyte infusion donor (not recorded which). It is not recorded whose cells these are; they may come from a transplant donor.

The genes are TRBV5-5 and TRBJ2-7; D is unresolved. Germline V CDR1 and CDR2: SGHKS, YYEKEE (reference sequence). The V and J ends lost 2 bases and 3 bases respectively, with 12 bases between them. The CDR3 extends over 14 amino acids. CDR3 residues: CASSFIGLGYEQYF. CDR3 nucleotide sequence: TGTGCCAGCAGCTTCATAGGGTTGGGCTACGAGCAGTACTTC.

This clonotype has more than one count but fewer than ten. The CDR3 region has the DNA TGTGCCAGCAGTTCGACTATTGGCTACACCTTC. Protein sequence: CASSSTIGYTF. The chain links TRBV12-3 or TRBV12-4 to TRBJ1-2, with D hard to call. This CDR3 is built from 11 residues. The V gene lost 4 bases and the J gene lost 7 bases, with 7 bases spanning the gap.

This clonotype was observed many times. This sequence joins TRBV4-1 and TRBJ1-2; 7 nucleotides agree with TRBD1. V shed 4 bases and J 4 bases; nucleotides not matched to a gene: 3. Germline loops: CDR1 MGHRA, CDR2 YSYEKL. The CDR3 is 13 amino acids. CDR3 loop: CASSPGGPYGYTF. The CDR3 DNA reads TGCGCCAGCAGCCCAGGGGGACCCTATGGCTACACCTTC.

The rearrangement links TRBV20-1 to TRBJ1-1, with D possibly TRBD1 on 5 matching bases. V shed 5 bases and J shed 0 bases, with 7 bases lying between them. CDR3 size: 12 residues. CDR1 and CDR2 from the germline V gene are DFQATT and SNEGSKA (reference sequence). The CDR3 reads CSAGGVNTEAFF. CDR3 in DNA: TGCAGTGCTGGGGGAGTGAACACTGAAGCTTTCTTT.

The chain links TRBV15 to TRBJ1-1, with 7 nucleotides matching TRBD1. The CDR3 runs 15 residues. Germline trimming cut 0 bases from V and 6 bases from J; bases unmatched to any gene: 7. Germline lookup yields CDR1 LNHNV and CDR2 YYDKDF (reference sequence). As DNA, the CDR3 is TGTGCCACCAGCAGAGATATAGGGGGCATATCTGAAGCTTTCTTT. Protein product: CATSRDIGGISEAFF.

The table lists this clonotype with a few counts. This CDR3 reads CASSPTDLSNTEAFF. The CDR3 DNA sequence: TGTGCCAGCAGCCCGACGGACCTCTCTAACACTGAAGCTTTCTTT. The chain links TRBV9 to TRBJ1-1; no reliable D call. CDR3 length equals 15 residues. Between the trimmed V and J ends, which lost 4 bases and 2 bases, there was a span of 15 bases. Germline CDR1 reads SGDLS; CDR2 reads YYNGEE.

This clonotype was seen more than once but under ten times. This rearrangement joins TRBV7-2 to TRBJ2-4, with 11 bases fitting TRBD2. The CDR3 loop spans 15 amino acids. CDR1 is SGHTA and CDR2 is FQGNSA in the germline V gene. J lost 10 bases, V lost 4 bases, and 9 bases had no gene match. CDR3 loop: CASSSGTSGRDIQYF. DNA of the CDR3: TGTGCCAGCAGCTCAGGAACTAGCGGGAGAGATATTCAGTACTTC.

This clonotype was found a few times. The chain has TRBV6-6 and TRBJ1-2; 7 bases match TRBD1. V trimming: 0 bases; J trimming: 6 bases; junction bases outside the gene matches: 7. The CDR3 consists of 15 residues. Germline assignment: CDR1 MNHNY and CDR2 SVGAGI (reference sequence). The CDR3 loop is CASSYSEGARDGYTF. The CDR3 DNA reads TGTGCCAGCAGTTACTCGGAGGGGGCACGTGATGGCTACACCTTC.

This clonotype was found a few times. V usage is TRBV9 and J usage is TRBJ1-2; D is unresolved. The CDR3 extends over 14 amino acids. V shed 4 bases and J shed 4 bases, with 14 bases lying between them. In germline, CDR1 is SGDLS, CDR2 YYNGEE. As DNA, the CDR3 is TGTGCCAGCAGCCCCGGGAGGAGGGCCTATGGCTACACCTTC. Protein sequence: CASSPGRRAYGYTF.

This clonotype was seen more than once but under ten times. The V and J genes are TRBV5-6 and TRBJ2-7; 11 bases are shared with TRBD2. The CDR3 is 19 amino acids. V trimming: 0 bases; J trimming: 1 base; junction bases outside the gene matches: 12. The germline V gene encodes CDR1 SGHDT and CDR2 YYEEEE. CDR3 nucleotide sequence: TGTGCCAGCAGCTTGGGACACATCCAGGGACTAGCGGTTTCCTACGAGCAGTACTTC. Residues: CASSLGHIQGLAVSYEQYF.